The next 10 T cell receptor beta chains were all read from a single sample in a study of blood T cell repertoires in COVID-19. Some clones are missing from TCRdb's copy, which holds only in-frame ones; the method was immunoSEQ multiplex PCR. This sample has about 50,000 clones, with 83% found just once. Material: peripheral blood. All receptors derive from a man aged 40-55 years with acute or convalescent COVID-19.

The CDR3 is CASSRGQEEKLFF. DNA of the CDR3: TGTGCCAGCTCCCGAGGACAGGAAGAGAAACTGTTTTTT. This chain uses TRBV18 with TRBJ1-4, with 7 bases identical to TRBD1. The CDR3 loop spans 13 amino acids. Germline values: CDR1 KGHSH, CDR2 LQKENI. V was pared by 6 bases and J by 11 bases, with 9 bases of the junction left unmatched.

Comment on this clone: The sample carries other DNA sequences with the same CDR3. The genes are TRBV11-2 and TRBJ1-2; 7 bases line up with TRBD1. The V and J ends lost 1 base and 2 bases, in that order; junction bases with no gene match: 7. The CDR3 has 16 amino acids. The V gene's germline CDR1 is SGHAT and CDR2 FQNNGV. CDR3 bases: TGTGCCAGCAGCTTAGGAGGAGGGGGCAACAACTATGGCTACACCTTC. Translation: CASSLGGGGNNYGYTF.

The gene calls are TRBV6-5 and TRBJ1-1; unclear D gene. CDR3 length: 16 amino acids. CDR1 and CDR2 (germline): MNHEY, SVGAGI. V gave up 2 bases and J gave up 0 bases, with 13 bases separating them. This CDR3 reads CASSYRPTAMNTEAFF. The CDR3 DNA follows: TGTGCCAGCAGTTACCGTCCCACCGCGATGAACACTGAAGCTTTCTTT.

This clone was seen more than once but under ten times. The chain couples TRBV24-1 to TRBJ2-3; tentative D call: TRBD2 (9 bases). This CDR3 is built from 21 residues. Trimming took off 3 bases at V and 2 bases at J, with 29 bases between the two ends. Germline V gives CDR1 KGHDR, CDR2 SFDVKD. The CDR3 reads CATSDLQDRGKGLAVTDTQYF. As DNA, the CDR3 is TGTGCCACCAGTGATCTACAAGACAGGGGTAAGGGACTAGCCGTCACAGATACGCAGTATTTT.

J is TRBJ2-2 and V is TRBV19; 8 nucleotides align to TRBD2. From germline, CDR1 is LNHDA and CDR2 SQIVND (reference sequence). This CDR3 is built from 17 residues. V lost 2 bases to trimming and J lost 2 bases; unmatched junction nucleotides: 7. CDR3 sequence: CASSIQAAGGNTGELFF. CDR3 coding DNA: TGTGCCAGTAGTATACAGGCGGCGGGGGGCAACACCGGGGAGCTGTTTTTT.

The chain links TRBV5-1 to TRBJ1-2, with D maybe TRBD1 (6 bases). CDR1 and CDR2 from the germline V gene are SGHRS and YFSETQ. Trimming cost V 4 bases and J 0 bases, with 10 bases left between them. The CDR3 sequence is 14 residues long. The CDR3, as DNA: TGCGCCAGCAGCGACAGGAGTTCTAACTATGGCTACACCTTC. This encodes CASSDRSSNYGYTF.

This chain uses TRBV11-2 with TRBJ2-5, with TRBD1 matching 7 bases. The CDR3 has 16 amino acids. After removal of 4 bases from V and 4 bases from J, the junction contained 12 bases not matched to a gene. CDR1 SGHAT and CDR2 FQNNGV come from the germline V gene. Here the CDR3 DNA reads TGTGCCAGCAGCTCCCCTAAAAGACAGGGCAGAGAGACCCAGTACTTC. It is translated as CASSSPKRQGRETQYF. Looking up the rest from reference TRBV11-2 and TRBJ2-5 gives the full variable domain: EAGVAQSPRYKIIEKRQSVAFWCNPISGHATLYWYQQILGQGPKLLIQFQNNGVVDDSQLPKDRFSAERLKGVDSTLKIQPAKLEDSAVYLCASSSPKRQGRETQYFGPGTRLLVL.

V usage is TRBV7-2 and J usage is TRBJ2-6; D ambiguous. The CDR3 spans 13 residues. Germline CDR1 and CDR2: SGHTA and FQGNSA. The V end lost 7 bases, the J end lost 4 bases, and 8 bases lay between the germline ends. CDR3 loop: CASTSSGANVLTF. CDR3 DNA: TGTGCCAGCACGTCGTCGGGGGCCAACGTCCTGACTTTC.

The gene calls are TRBV15 and TRBJ1-6; a possible D gene is TRBD1 (6 bases). Looked up from germline, CDR1 is LNHNV and CDR2 is YYDKDF (reference sequence). The CDR3 has 12 amino acids. V lost 4 bases and J lost 14, with 12 bases in between. CDR3 bases: TGTGCCACCAGCATAACGAGGGGGACCCTCCACTTT. It translates to CATSITRGTLHF.

The rearrangement links TRBV21-1 to TRBJ2-3; the table's D call of TRBD2 was not tested on the DNA. TRBV21-1 represents a pseudogene. The CDR3 spans 15 residues. CDR3 region: CASSKALPSTDTQYF. CDR3 coding DNA: TGTGCCAGCAGCAAAGCTCTCCCTAGCACAGATACGCAGTATTTT.